A selection of T cell receptor beta chains follows, all from one sample in a study of blood T cells in healthy people across ages. TCRdb processed the 5' RACE reads anew with MiXCR; each CDR3 protein has one entry. The sample yields some 1.5 million distinct CDR3 sequences, approximately 43% seen once. Sequenced material: blood. These receptor sequences come from a woman between 18 and 29 years old in good health. Both conserved end residues are part of each CDR3. The order of the fields is V gene, J gene, clone size, D gene, CDR3 DNA, CDR3 protein. A D gene is named only where the DNA matches it firmly. Not every row has a clone size; where given, it reads once, few, many or a size class.

>TRBV7-2|TRBJ2-7|few|.
TGTGCCAGCAGCCACGGACGGACCTACGAGCAGTACTTC
CASSHGRTYEQYF
>TRBV27|TRBJ2-1|.|TRBD2
TGTGCCAGCAGTTTGATCGGGACTAGCCTTAACAATGAGCAGTTCTTC
CASSLIGTSLNNEQFF
>TRBV12-3/TRBV12-4|TRBJ2-3|.|.
TGTGCCAGCAGTCTTTTTCGGGACCCAGCCACAGATACGCAGTATTTT
CASSLFRDPATDTQYF
>TRBV25-1|TRBJ1-6|.|.
TGTGCCAGCAGTGAGCGAGGAGGAACCAATTCACCCCTCCACTTT
CASSERGGTNSPLHF
>TRBV7-9|TRBJ1-2|many|TRBD1
TGTGCCAGCAGCTTAGTGACAGGGGGAAACTATGGCTACACCTTC
CASSLVTGGNYGYTF
>TRBV10-3|TRBJ1-1|few|.
TGTGCCATCAGTGAGATGAACAGGGTCACTGAAGCTTTCTTT
CAISEMNRVTEAFF
>TRBV27|TRBJ2-3|.|TRBD2
TGTGCCAGCAGTTCCCCGATCCAGCGGGGGGTATCAGATACGCAGTATTTT
CASSSPIQRGVSDTQYF
>TRBV29-1|TRBJ2-7|.|TRBD2
TGCAGCGGAAGGACTAGCGGGAACAATGAGCAGTACTTC
CSGRTSGNNEQYF
>TRBV27|TRBJ2-7|few|.
TGTGCCAGCAGTTTCCTGGGGGCGGGATACGAGCAGTACTTC
CASSFLGAGYEQYF
>TRBV19|TRBJ2-7|.|TRBD1
TGTGCCAGTAGTATAGGAGGGACAGTCTCCTACGAGCAGTACTTC
CASSIGGTVSYEQYF
>TRBV12-3/TRBV12-4|TRBJ2-7|.|.
TGTGCCAGCAGTTCAATCCTCGGGACCTCCTACGAGCAGTACTTC
CASSSILGTSYEQYF
>TRBV20-1|TRBJ1-1|few|.
TGCAGTGCCACAAGACAGAACACTGAAGCTTTCTTT
CSATRQNTEAFF
>TRBV2|TRBJ1-5|.|TRBD1
TGTGCCAGCAAGGGGGGAGGACAGGGTAATCAGCCCCAGCATTTT
CASKGGGQGNQPQHF
>TRBV5-1|TRBJ2-5|.|.
TGCGCCAGCAGCTTGGGGGCAAACGGGGTAAATGAGCAGTACTTC
CASSLGANGVNEQYF
>TRBV6-1|TRBJ2-5|.|TRBD1
TGTGCCAGCAGTGTCAGGGGGCAGAAAGAGACCCAGTACTTC
CASSVRGQKETQYF
>TRBV4-1|TRBJ1-4|.|.
TGCGCCAGCAGCCAAGACCAGGAGAAACTGTTTTTT
CASSQDQEKLFF
>TRBV6-6|TRBJ2-1|.|TRBD2
TGTGCCAGCAGCAGCTGGGGACTAAGGAAAGAAGAGCAGTTCTTC
CASSSWGLRKEEQFF
>TRBV20-1|TRBJ2-7|.|TRBD2
TGCAGTGCTAGAGCCACCCAAGCTGTGGCGGGAGGGCCCTACGAGCAGTACTTC
CSARATQAVAGGPYEQYF
>TRBV5-5|TRBJ1-1|.|.
TGTGCCAGCAGCTTGGCCGGAGTTGTGGGCACTGAAGCTTTCTTT
CASSLAGVVGTEAFF
>TRBV12-3/TRBV12-4|TRBJ2-5|few|.
TGTGCCAGCACCCCGCAGGACGCGGAGACCCAGTACTTC
CASTPQDAETQYF
>TRBV19|TRBJ2-3|.|.
TGTGCCAGTACCACGCTTGGGGCCAGCACAGATACGCAGTATTTT
CASTTLGASTDTQYF
>TRBV7-2|TRBJ2-1|.|.
TGTGCCAGCACCCTGGGGGTTTACAATGAGCAGTTCTTC
CASTLGVYNEQFF
>TRBV4-3|TRBJ2-5|.|TRBD2
TGCGCCAGCGGAATGGGACTAGCCGTAAGAGAGACCCAGTACTTC
CASGMGLAVRETQYF
>TRBV29-1|TRBJ2-1|.|.
TGCAGCGTCGGAGCCGGCCCTAACTTATCCTACAATGAGCAGTTCTTC
CSVGAGPNLSYNEQFF
>TRBV20-1|TRBJ2-3|.|.
TGCAGCACCTTCGGACCAAACACAGATACGCAGTATTTT
CSTFGPNTDTQYF
>TRBV20-1|TRBJ2-5|few|.
TGCAGTGCTAGAGATCCCGTAGGGGGAGAGACCCAGTACTTC
CSARDPVGGETQYF
>TRBV12-3/TRBV12-4|TRBJ2-7|.|.
TGTGCCAGCAGTCCCAGTACTCCCTACGAGCAGTACTTC
CASSPSTPYEQYF
>TRBV12-3/TRBV12-4|TRBJ2-7|.|TRBD1
TGTGCCAGCAGCGGGACAGGGGGCGGCTACGAGCAGTACTTC
CASSGTGGGYEQYF
>TRBV5-1|TRBJ2-1|.|.
TGCGCCAGCAGCTTGCCCTTGTTAAGGCGGGAAAGGCGGGTTGAGCAGTTCTTC
CASSLPLLRRERRVEQFF